Below, 2 T cell receptor beta chains from the same sample are listed, as sequenced in a study of T cell repertoires in cytomegalovirus infection. The antigens of these receptors remain unknown. TCRdb re-called the reads with MiXCR, one entry per CDR3 protein. The sample lists fewer than 350,000 distinct CDR3 sequences, 25% to 30% seen once, with around 19% in the top ten. The sequenced sample was cultured PBMCs, obtained from culture after CMV antigen stimulation. The receptors shown here come from a human donor in good health (CMV status not recorded). Some clones in this sample may be carry-over from other donors' samples.

This clonotype occurred a few times. The chain uses TRBV20-1 and TRBJ2-6, with 7 positions matching TRBD2. Germline V gene lookup returns CDR1 DFQATT and CDR2 SNEGSKA (reference sequence). The length of the CDR3 is 18 residues. V lost 7 bases to trimming and J lost 0 bases; unmatched junction nucleotides: 15. CDR3 loop: CSVPRQSGAHSGANVLTF. CDR3 DNA sequence: TGCAGTGTCCCCCGACAGAGCGGGGCCCACTCTGGGGCCAACGTCCTGACTTTC.

The table lists this clonotype with a few counts. The genes are TRBV27 and TRBJ2-1; TRBD2 might be the D (7 bases). Germline-derived CDR1 and CDR2 are MNHEY and SMNVEV (reference sequence). The germline V and J ends were trimmed by 6 bases and 7 bases, with 19 bases remaining between them. This CDR3 has 15 residues. As DNA, the CDR3 is TGTGCCAGCAGCCGAGTGGGGGGGGCCAGGAATGAGCAGTTCTTC. Translation gives CASSRVGGARNEQFF.